This T cell receptor beta chain stems from a study of blood T cell repertoires in COVID-19. About the study: Some COVID-19 samples were acute and others convalescent; all came from the United States, Italy and Spain. Nucleic acid was either cDNA or gDNA, and it came from T cells, B-cell-depleted T cells, or PBMCs.

Study processing details: Estimation of nucleated cell counts relied on the amplification of reference gene primers. Clones were sequenced by immunoSEQ multiplex PCR, and TCRdb holds only the in-frame ones, with some missing. The V and J calls and clone size are taken from that table; D and trimming were inferred from the DNA. The sample holds roughly 200,000 clones, roughly 76% seen once. Patients from Seattle were sampled longitudinally, starting during active infection. The clonotype originates from a woman aged 40 to 50 with COVID-19, enrolled during active disease. Sequenced input: peripheral blood.

The CDR3 DNA follows: TGTGCCAGTACCCCGGGAGGGGCGATAAATGAGCAGTTCTTC. As protein: CASTPGGAINEQFF. The chain carries TRBV19 and TRBJ2-1, with 8 bases aligning to TRBD2. The CDR3 runs 14 residues. Germline CDR1 and CDR2: LNHDA and SQIVND (reference sequence). V lost 7 bases to trimming and J lost 7 bases; unmatched junction nucleotides: 9.